The next 8 T cell receptor beta chains were all read from a single sample in a study of T cell responses to AZD1222 COVID-19 vaccine listed by TCRdb under 2021. Libraries were built with the immunoSEQ multiplex PCR assay. The source is immuneACCESS, and TCRdb retained only in-frame sequences with V and J called. Part of the clones is not carried over; for the studies checked, unresolved V genes explain less than half of this, and the remainder is unexplained. This sample gives more than 150,000 clones in total; around 94% of them show up just once. The ten largest clones represent 1.5% to 2% of the sample. The sample's time point label, decoded: about 28 days (+/-7) after the second vaccine dose. The source was peripheral blood, collected 28 days after the second AZD1222 dose. Source of these receptors: an adult who received the AZD1222 COVID-19 vaccine.

This chain joins TRBV6-1 and TRBJ1-3, with D possibly TRBD1 on 6 matching bases. The ends were cut back, 2 bases at V and 15 bases at J, with 17 bases in the middle. The CDR3 runs 13 residues. Germline V CDR1 and CDR2: MNHNS, SASEGT. CDR3 coding DNA: TGTGCCAGCAGTGAAAACTGGGAGGGGGGCAAATATTTT. Translation: CASSENWEGGKYF.

The chain has TRBV18 and TRBJ1-5; D ambiguous. Per germline, CDR1 KGHSH and CDR2 LQKENI. Trimming cost V 2 bases and J 4 bases, with 9 bases left between them. This CDR3 contains 14 residues. The CDR3 region is CASSPYSENQPQHF. The CDR3 nucleotides read TGTGCCAGCTCACCATATTCAGAGAATCAGCCCCAGCATTTT. The full variable domain, completed using reference TRBV18 and TRBJ1-5, is NAGVMQNPRHLVRRRGQEARLRCSPMKGHSHVYWYRQLPEEGLKFMVYLQKENIIDESGMPKERFSAEFPKEGPSILRIQQVVRGDSAAYFCASSPYSENQPQHFGDGTRLSIL.

CDR3 loop: CATSDVDGGDTGELFF. CDR3 DNA: TGTGCCACCAGTGATGTGGACGGGGGGGACACCGGGGAGCTGTTTTTT. The rearrangement links TRBV24-1 to TRBJ2-2, with 8 nucleotides matching TRBD2. Trimming removed 3 bases from V and 3 bases from J; junction bases left unmatched: 5. From germline, CDR1 is KGHDR and CDR2 SFDVKD. The CDR3 loop spans 16 amino acids.

This clone was seen only once. The chain links TRBV3-1 (or the pseudogene TRBV3-2) to TRBJ1-1; 7 bases align to TRBD1. Per the germline V gene, CDR1 is LGHDT and CDR2 is YNNKEL (reference sequence). Trimming at V came to 6 bases and at J to 1 base, leaving 5 bases not matched to a gene. The CDR3 sequence is 14 residues long. CDR3 sequence (DNA): TGTGCCAGCAGTAACCGGGACAGGAACACTGAAGCTTTCTTT. Translating it yields CASSNRDRNTEAFF.

The chain couples TRBV12-5 to TRBJ2-5; D is possibly TRBD2 (6 bases). The CDR3 length is 17 residues. The germline V gene has CDR1 LGHNT and CDR2 FRNRAP. Trimming took 0 bases from V and 4 from J, leaving 18 bases between them. The CDR3 region has the DNA TGTGCTAGTGGTTTGGTAAGAGTAGCGGAAAAGGTAGAGACCCAGTACTTC. Protein: CASGLVRVAEKVETQYF.

The rearrangement links TRBV5-1 to TRBJ2-7, with TRBD2 matching over 15 bases. The CDR3 is 18 amino acids. The germline V gene has CDR1 SGHRS and CDR2 YFSETQ. J was trimmed by 6 bases and V by 1 base; bases with no gene match: 11. In nucleotides, the CDR3 is TGCGCCAGCAGCTTGAGAACCGGGACTAGCGGGAGGAGTAGCGAGCAGTACTTC. Encoded protein: CASSLRTGTSGRSSEQYF.

The V and J genes are TRBV9 and TRBJ1-5; D is perhaps TRBD1 (6 bases). The CDR3 has 15 residues. V was pared by 4 bases and J by 5 bases, with 16 bases between. Germline loops: CDR1 SGDLS, CDR2 YYNGEE. CDR3 amino acids: CASSPRPGGDQPQHF. The CDR3 nucleotides are TGTGCCAGCAGCCCTCGGCCGGGGGGCGATCAGCCCCAGCATTTT.

This chain uses TRBV7-9 with TRBJ2-1; D tentatively reads TRBD1 or TRBD2 (5 bases each). Trimming cost V 8 bases and J 8 bases, with 25 bases left between them. This CDR3 has 16 residues. The germline gives CDR1 SEHNR, CDR2 FQNEAQ (reference sequence). Here the CDR3 reads CASERVGENKGDEQFF. In DNA, the CDR3 is TGTGCCAGCGAGAGGGTGGGGGAGAATAAGGGCGATGAGCAGTTCTTC.